The TCR beta chain under discussion was sequenced for a study of T cell responses to AZD1222 COVID-19 vaccine. Here immunoSEQ multiplex PCR was the method, and the copy in TCRdb shows in-frame clones only, minus some. The sample contains approximately 140,000 clones, 94% of which appear only once. CDR1 and CDR2 from the germline V gene are SGHRS and YFSETQ. V trimming: 0 bases; J trimming: 7 bases; junction bases outside the gene matches: 1. The CDR3 spans 14 residues. Sample: peripheral blood, taken on day 0 of AZD1222 vaccination. The TCR was taken from an adult in good health. This chain joins TRBV5-1 and TRBJ2-1; 10 bases are a match to TRBD1. The CDR3 DNA is TGCGCCAGCAGCTTGGGACAGGGGGCGAATGAGCAGTTCTTC. Residues: CASSLGQGANEQFF.